Below are 18 T cell receptor beta chains sequenced from a single sample in a study of T cells in Graves' hyperthyroidism and ophthalmopathy. It was RNA transcripts that yielded the amplified TCR beta CDR3 regions. Carried out on the TCR CDR3, a first-round RT-PCR used the HTBI primer set. From the multiplex PCR reads, TCRdb called clonotypes with MiXCR, one entry per CDR3 protein. The profile shows about 300,000 distinct CDR3 sequences, about 15% of them singletons. The source material was blood. These receptors all stem from a man under 40 with Graves' hyperthyroidism.

This clonotype was detected ten times or more. The rearrangement links TRBV7-2 to TRBJ1-1, with D perhaps TRBD1 (5 bases). V lost 1 base, J lost 3 bases, and 12 bases lay in between. Germline CDR1 reads SGHTA; CDR2 reads FQGNSA. The CDR3 has 15 amino acids. DNA for the CDR3: TGTGCCAGCAGCTTAGGTCCGACAGTTTACACTGAAGCTTTCTTT. Protein sequence: CASSLGPTVYTEAFF.

This clonotype was found many times. V is TRBV12-3 or TRBV12-4 and J is TRBJ2-3; the D is unclear. V shed 6 bases and J shed 2 bases, with 15 bases lying between them. This CDR3 has 15 amino acids. The CDR3 loop is CASRVMIGHTDTQYF. The CDR3 DNA reads TGTGCCAGCAGGGTCATGATCGGGCACACAGATACGCAGTATTTT.

The DNA for the CDR3 is TGTGCCTGGGACAGGGGTATGGAGACCCAGTACTTC. Its protein is CAWDRGMETQYF. The genes are TRBV19 and TRBJ2-5; TRBD1 aligns across 10 bases. This CDR3 region has 12 residues. CDR1 is LNHDA, CDR2 SQIVND, per germline (reference sequence). Germline trimming cut 11 bases from V and 5 bases from J; bases unmatched to any gene: 5.

Worth noting for this clonotype: A read error may explain this, as a much larger clone is one base away. The chain is built from TRBV7-8 and TRBJ2-3; unclear D gene. The J call is uncertain, as TRBJ1-5 better fits the DNA end. The length of the CDR3 is 15 residues. Germline lookup yields CDR1 SGHVS and CDR2 FQNEAQ. CDR3 in amino acids: CASSRFFVGTDTQHF. CDR3 sequence (DNA): TGTGCCAGCAGCCGTTTCTTTGTCGGCACAGATACGCAGCATTTT.

In its sample, this clonotype was seen a few times. The chain recombines TRBV6-1 with TRBJ2-7; D might be TRBD1 (5 bases). Trimming pared 9 bases from V and 0 bases from J, leaving 9 bases between. CDR3 length: 12 residues. Looked up from germline, CDR1 is MNHNS and CDR2 is SASEGT. The CDR3 DNA reads TGTGCCAGTGGGGCCTTCTCCTACGAGCAGTACTTC. Protein: CASGAFSYEQYF.

This clonotype was picked up a small number of times. The V and J genes are TRBV28 and TRBJ1-1; possible D gene TRBD1, 5 bases. This CDR3 spans 15 amino acids. Germline V CDR1 and CDR2: MDHEN, SYDVKM. The V end was cut by 7 bases, the J end by 4 bases, with 19 bases between. Here the CDR3 DNA reads TGTGCCAGCACTCGCCTCAGGGTTTTGGGCACTGAAGCTTTCTTT. Amino acids: CASTRLRVLGTEAFF.

This clonotype was seen ten or more times. This rearrangement joins TRBV27 to TRBJ1-1; D perhaps matches TRBD1 (5 bases). This CDR3 is 15 amino acids long. CDR1 and CDR2 from the germline V gene are MNHEY and SMNVEV (reference sequence). The V end lost 1 base, the J end lost 0 bases, and 9 bases lay between the germline ends. CDR3 sequence: CASSLYRGMNTEAFF. For the CDR3, the DNA is TGTGCCAGCAGTTTATATAGGGGCATGAACACTGAAGCTTTCTTT.

This clonotype showed up many times. The V and J genes are TRBV10-3 and TRBJ2-7; TRBD2 matches at 14 bases. This CDR3 has 18 amino acids. Germline V gives CDR1 ENHRY, CDR2 SYGVKD. The ends lost 2 bases at V and 2 bases at J; junction bases unmatched: 8. The CDR3 DNA reads as TGTGCCATCAGTGAGGGGGGGACTAGCGGGAGTGCTACCTACGAGCAGTACTTC. It yields the protein CAISEGGTSGSATYEQYF.

This clonotype was seen ten or more times. The chain is built from TRBV12-3 or TRBV12-4 and TRBJ1-5; possible D gene TRBD1, 6 bases. The CDR3 is 14 amino acids. V dropped 5 bases and J dropped 4 bases, with 12 bases sitting between them. The CDR3 region has the DNA TGTGCCAGCAGTCCGGGACACGAAAATCAGCCCCAGCATTTT. Translating gives CASSPGHENQPQHF.

The gene calls are TRBV5-6 and TRBJ1-1; D may be TRBD1 (5 bases). CDR3 length equals 17 residues. In germline, CDR1 is SGHDT, CDR2 YYEEEE. V lost 2 bases and J 1 base, leaving 18 bases between the germline ends. In DNA form, the CDR3 reads TGTGCCAGCAGCTTTGGGTACCAGGGAATTAGGAACACTGAAGCTTTCTTT. Translation: CASSFGYQGIRNTEAFF.

This clonotype has ten or more counts. The V call is TRBV5-1, the J call TRBJ2-5; D is unresolved. This CDR3 spans 13 amino acids. The V gene's germline CDR1 is SGHRS and CDR2 YFSETQ. V gave up 0 bases and J gave up 5 bases, with 8 bases separating them. CDR3: CASSLGNGETQYF. The CDR3 DNA reads as TGCGCCAGCAGCTTGGGGAATGGGGAGACCCAGTACTTC.

This clonotype has more than one count but fewer than ten. V is TRBV19 and J is TRBJ1-1; D may be TRBD1 (6 bases). CDR3 length equals 13 residues. Germline CDR1 and CDR2: LNHDA and SQIVND (reference sequence). V dropped 8 bases and J dropped 0 bases, with 10 bases sitting between them. This CDR3 reads CASRRGLNTEAFF. In DNA, the CDR3 is TGTGCCAGTCGGCGGGGGCTGAACACTGAAGCTTTCTTT.

This clonotype was detected ten times or more. The genes are TRBV12-3 or TRBV12-4 and TRBJ1-6, with no clear D. The V gene lost 4 bases and the J gene lost 7 bases, with 5 bases spanning the gap. The CDR3 covers 12 residues. The CDR3: CASSWENSPLHF. CDR3 in DNA: TGTGCCAGCAGTTGGGAGAATTCACCCCTCCACTTT.

This clonotype appeared many times. The CDR3 nucleotides are TGTGCCAGCAGTCTTTTTCCAATGCTAGCGGGAGTCCAGCGGGCCGGTAATGAGCAGTTCTTC. It translates to CASSLFPMLAGVQRAGNEQFF. The J gene is TRBJ2-1, the V gene TRBV28; 10 nucleotides line up with TRBD2. With V trimmed by 5 bases and J by 7 bases, 26 bases remained unmatched. CDR1 is MDHEN, CDR2 SYDVKM, per germline. CDR3 length: 21 amino acids.

This clonotype has a count of ten or more. The chain combines TRBV2 with TRBJ2-2; D is possibly TRBD1 (5 bases). Trimming took off 0 bases at V and 6 bases at J, with 14 bases between the two ends. The germline V gene has CDR1 SNHLY and CDR2 FYNNEI. The length of the CDR3 is 16 residues. DNA of the CDR3: TGTGCCAGCAGTGAAGCACAGGTCACCGGGCCCGGGGAGCTGTTTTTT. Protein product: CASSEAQVTGPGELFF.

This clonotype was counted ten times or more. The V call is TRBV20-1, the J call TRBJ2-5; 10 bases match TRBD2. The CDR3 extends over 15 amino acids. Germline CDR1 DFQATT, CDR2 SNEGSKA (reference sequence). V trimming: 4 bases; J trimming: 4 bases; junction bases outside the gene matches: 9. The CDR3 bases are TGCAGTGCTACCGATTCTAGCGGGAGTGGAGAGACCCAGTACTTC. Its protein product is CSATDSSGSGETQYF.

The rearrangement links TRBV3-1 to TRBJ2-7; D uncertain. Per the germline V gene, CDR1 is LGHDT and CDR2 is YNNKEL (reference sequence). The CDR3 runs to 15 residues. The V gene lost 5 bases and the J gene lost 0 bases, with 14 bases spanning the gap. CDR3 loop: CASSVSWGGSYEQYF. DNA for the CDR3: TGTGCCAGCAGCGTCAGTTGGGGTGGCTCCTACGAGCAGTACTTC.

The chain combines TRBV4-1 with TRBJ2-1, with D hard to call. Trimming removed 1 base at V and 6 bases at J, with 4 bases between. The CDR3 has 12 amino acids. Germline CDR1 and CDR2: MGHRA and YSYEKL. As DNA, the CDR3 is TGCGCCAGCAGCCAAGTGCGCAATGAGCAGTTCTTC. Translation: CASSQVRNEQFF.